The 27 T cell receptor beta chains listed next were all sequenced from one sample in a study of blood T cell repertoires in COVID-19 (TCRdb year 2020). The library was produced with the immunoSEQ multiplex PCR assay. Held by TCRdb, this immuneACCESS table contains in-frame sequences only and omits some clones. Under half of the omission traces to an unresolved V gene where checked; the cause of the rest is unknown. In this sample the table shows fewer than 400,000 clones, 85% of which occur a single time. Jointly, the top ten make up 3.5% to 4% of the sample. Sequencing was done on a sample of peripheral blood. These receptors came from a woman in her late teens or twenties with acute or convalescent COVID-19.

The V gene is TRBV27, the J gene TRBJ2-5; 7 bases match TRBD2. The length of the CDR3 is 14 residues. The J segment lost 4 bases and the V segment lost 5 bases, leaving 7 bases of the junction unmatched. CDR1 MNHEY and CDR2 SMNVEV come from the germline V gene (reference sequence). The CDR3 here is CASSPWGGVETQYF. The CDR3 nucleotides are TGTGCCAGCAGTCCCTGGGGGGGAGTAGAGACCCAGTACTTC.

The chain has TRBV9 and TRBJ2-2; the D is unclear. Germline CDR1 SGDLS, CDR2 YYNGEE. The germline V and J ends were trimmed by 2 bases and 0 bases, with 8 bases remaining between them. This CDR3 comprises 15 residues. The CDR3 nucleotides read TGTGCCAGCAGCGTGACTGGGTCGAACACCGGGGAGCTGTTTTTT. Encoded protein: CASSVTGSNTGELFF.

The chain has TRBV19 and TRBJ2-7; tentatively, D is TRBD1 (5 bases). V was trimmed by 5 bases and J by 5 bases, leaving 13 bases between them. This CDR3 region has 13 residues. The V gene's germline CDR1 is LNHDA and CDR2 SQIVND (reference sequence). CDR3 sequence (DNA): TGTGCCAGTAGTTATGACAGAGGAGACGAGCAGTACTTC. This codes for CASSYDRGDEQYF.

The chain combines TRBV7-9 with TRBJ1-6, with D tentatively TRBD1 (5 bases). V shed 7 bases and J shed 7 bases, with 17 bases lying between them. The CDR3 spans 15 residues. Germline V gene lookup returns CDR1 SEHNR and CDR2 FQNEAQ (reference sequence). CDR3 nucleotide sequence: TGTGCCAGCACCACATATCAGGGTTTCAATTCACCCCTCCACTTT. Residues: CASTTYQGFNSPLHF.

The chain has TRBV10-2 and TRBJ1-1, with D possibly being TRBD1 (6 bases). V lost 6 bases and J lost 3, with 14 bases in between. The CDR3 totals 14 residues. CDR1 is WSHSY, CDR2 SAAADI, per germline. In nucleotides, the CDR3 is TGCGCCAGCAGCAATCAGGGGATCCACACTGAAGCTTTCTTT. Encoded protein: CASSNQGIHTEAFF.

The chain employs TRBV11-2 and TRBJ1-3, with 9 bases aligning to TRBD1. The CDR3 loop spans 17 amino acids. The germline CDR1 and CDR2 sequences are SGHAT and FQNNGV. Germline trimming cut 1 base from V and 3 bases from J; bases unmatched to any gene: 7. The CDR3, as DNA: TGTGCCAGCAGCTTAGGGTACAGGGGGCAATTTGGAAACACCATATATTTT. Translating it yields CASSLGYRGQFGNTIYF.

The chain joins TRBV24-1 to TRBJ1-2; the D gene is possibly TRBD1 (5 bases). V was pared by 10 bases and J by 4 bases, with 18 bases between. The germline V gene encodes CDR1 KGHDR and CDR2 SFDVKD. CDR3 length: 14 amino acids. CDR3 DNA sequence: TGTGCCACGGGAACCGACAGTTCTGGCTATGGCTACACCTTC. Amino acid sequence: CATGTDSSGYGYTF.

This clone was seen only once. The J gene is TRBJ2-1, the V gene TRBV9; 7 bases match TRBD2. The V gene end was trimmed by 1 base and the J gene end by 3 bases; junction bases not matched to a gene: 4. This CDR3 contains 15 residues. Germline values: CDR1 SGDLS, CDR2 YYNGEE. The CDR3 loop reads CASSVMAGDYNEQFF. The CDR3 DNA follows: TGTGCCAGCAGCGTAATGGCGGGGGACTACAATGAGCAGTTCTTC.

The V and J genes are TRBV6-2 or TRBV6-3 and TRBJ2-3; D is possibly TRBD1 (8 bases). The V gene lost 5 bases and the J gene lost 1 base, with 19 bases spanning the gap. The length of the CDR3 is 17 residues. Germline V gives CDR1 MNHEY, CDR2 SVGEGT. The CDR3: CASSREEDRGGTDTQYF. CDR3 bases: TGTGCCAGCAGTCGGGAGGAAGACAGGGGAGGCACAGATACGCAGTATTTT.

This chain links TRBV6-1 with TRBJ2-3; possibly TRBD2 for D (5 bases). The length of the CDR3 is 20 residues. The germline V and J ends were trimmed by 0 bases and 2 bases, with 24 bases remaining between them. Germline values: CDR1 MNHNS, CDR2 SASEGT. CDR3 coding DNA: TGTGCCAGCAGTGAAGCGGTTCGAAGCCTCTTAGCGCAAATCACAGATACGCAGTATTTT. This codes for CASSEAVRSLLAQITDTQYF.

This rearrangement joins TRBV5-8 to TRBJ1-4; D is perhaps TRBD1 (5 bases). V was shortened by 3 bases and J by 6 bases, with 12 bases between the two germline ends. CDR3 length equals 14 residues. The germline CDR1 and CDR2 sequences are SGHTS and YDEGEE. DNA for the CDR3: TGTGCCAGCAGCTCGGCAGGGTACCATGAAAAACTGTTTTTT. Its protein product is CASSSAGYHEKLFF.

CDR3 DNA: TGTGCCAGTAGTACCTCGACAGTAAATGAAAAACTGTTTTTT. Translation: CASSTSTVNEKLFF. V is TRBV19 and J is TRBJ1-4; D perhaps matches TRBD1 (5 bases). Germline V gene sequence: CDR1 LNHDA, CDR2 SQIVND (reference sequence). The V and J ends lost 4 bases and 5 bases respectively, with 11 bases between them. This CDR3 is 14 amino acids long. The entire variable domain, with the rest obtained from reference TRBV19 and TRBJ1-4, is as follows: DGGITQSPKYLFRKEGQNVTLSCEQNLNHDAMYWYRQDPGQGLRLIYYSQIVNDFQKGDIAEGYSVSREKKESFPLTVTSAQKNPTAFYLCASSTSTVNEKLFFGSGTQLSVL.

The chain joins TRBV28 to TRBJ2-4, with 16 bases matching TRBD2. This CDR3 is 18 amino acids long. CDR1 and CDR2 (germline): MDHEN, SYDVKM. After removal of 6 bases from V and 5 bases from J, the junction contained 10 bases not matched to a gene. The CDR3 nucleotides read TGTGCCAGCAGGGAACCGGGACTAGCGGGAGGGAACCAAAACATTCAGTACTTC. Its protein is CASREPGLAGGNQNIQYF.

The chain joins TRBV19 to TRBJ2-1; no definite D call. The germline V gene has CDR1 LNHDA and CDR2 SQIVND (reference sequence). V lost 2 bases and J 5 bases, leaving 13 bases between the germline ends. The CDR3 is made up of 15 amino acids. CDR3 amino acids: CASSIYGNSNNEQFF. CDR3 DNA sequence: TGTGCCAGTAGTATATACGGTAATTCGAACAATGAGCAGTTCTTC.

The chain uses TRBV28 and TRBJ1-6; weak D call: TRBD1 (6 bases). CDR3 length: 17 amino acids. Between the trimmed V and J ends, which lost 4 bases and 0 bases, there was a span of 13 bases. Germline loops: CDR1 MDHEN, CDR2 SYDVKM. The chain's CDR3 is CASSSNRARSYNSPLHF. CDR3 nucleotide sequence: TGTGCCAGCAGTTCGAACAGGGCCCGCTCCTATAATTCACCCCTCCACTTT.

The chain links TRBV18 to TRBJ1-2; TRBD1 matches 11 bases. Germline V gene sequence: CDR1 KGHSH, CDR2 LQKENI. V was clipped by 4 bases and J by 4 bases; unmatched bases: 14. The CDR3 is 18 amino acids. As DNA, the CDR3 is TGTGCCAGCTCACGGACTCAAACTTCCGGGACAGGGGGCTATGGCTACACCTTC. Translating it yields CASSRTQTSGTGGYGYTF.

This clone was seen just once. The CDR3 is CASSFGTSSYEQYF. CDR3 nucleotide sequence: TGTGCCAGCAGTTTCGGGACTAGCTCCTACGAGCAGTACTTC. V gene TRBV27 combines with J gene TRBJ2-7; 8 bases align to TRBD2. V dropped 3 bases and J dropped 0; count of bases not matched to a gene: 1. Looked up from germline, CDR1 is MNHEY and CDR2 is SMNVEV (reference sequence). This CDR3 has 14 residues.

The rearrangement uses TRBV9 and TRBJ2-7; 10 nucleotides agree with TRBD2. Germline loops: CDR1 SGDLS, CDR2 YYNGEE. The CDR3 contains 15 residues. V lost 4 bases, J lost 3 bases, and 7 bases stayed unmatched. CDR3 bases: TGTGCCAGCAGCTCCCAGACTAGCGGGTACTACGAGCAGTACTTC. Amino acids: CASSSQTSGYYEQYF.

The chain uses TRBV5-8 and TRBJ1-6; 8 nucleotides align to TRBD1. Germline lookup yields CDR1 SGHTS and CDR2 YDEGEE. The CDR3 covers 17 residues. The J segment lost 0 bases and the V segment lost 7 bases, leaving 9 bases of the junction unmatched. In DNA, the CDR3 is TGTGCCAGCGCGGGACAGGTTCCCTCCTCCTATAATTCACCCCTCCACTTT. Residues: CASAGQVPSSYNSPLHF.

The CDR3 protein is CASSQAQLETQYF. CDR3 nucleotides: TGCGCCAGCAGCCAAGCCCAGTTGGAGACCCAGTACTTC. The rearrangement links TRBV4-1 to TRBJ2-5, with D uncertain. Trimming shortened V by 1 base and J by 5 bases, and 8 bases separated the two germline ends. The CDR3 is 13 amino acids. The V gene's germline CDR1 is MGHRA and CDR2 YSYEKL.

J is TRBJ2-7 and V is TRBV7-2; TRBD1 is a possible D gene (6 bases). The CDR3 extends over 15 amino acids. Germline CDR1 SGHTA, CDR2 FQGNSA. The germline V and J ends were trimmed by 3 bases and 2 bases, with 14 bases remaining between them. The CDR3 DNA reads as TGTGCCAGCAGCTTTCCGGGACATAAAGCCTACGAGCAGTACTTC. It translates to CASSFPGHKAYEQYF.

The chain joins TRBV7-3 to TRBJ1-2; 12 bases are a match to TRBD1. The CDR3 consists of 15 residues. Per germline, CDR1 SGHTA and CDR2 FQGTGA. With 1 base clipped from V and 7 bases from J, the junction kept 4 bases outside the gene matches. CDR3 DNA: TGTGCCAGCAGCTTAATGGGACAGGGGGCATCTGGCTACACCTTC. Translation gives CASSLMGQGASGYTF. Full variable domain (rest looked up from reference TRBV7-3 and TRBJ1-2): GAGVSQTPSNKVTEKGKYVELRCDPISGHTALYWYRQSLGQGPEFLIYFQGTGAADDSGLPNDRFFAVRPEGSVSTLKIQRTERGDSAVYLCASSLMGQGASGYTFGSGTRLTVV.

The chain's CDR3 is CASSQGLAGNTGELFF. CDR3 nucleotides: TGTGCCAGCAGCCAGGGACTAGCGGGGAACACCGGGGAGCTGTTTTTT. This sequence joins TRBV5-5 and TRBJ2-2; 12 bases agree with TRBD2. J was trimmed by 1 base and V by 4 bases; bases with no gene match: 2. The CDR3 runs to 16 residues. The germline gives CDR1 SGHKS, CDR2 YYEKEE (reference sequence).

This clone has just one count. V gene TRBV19 combines with J gene TRBJ2-1; tentative D call: TRBD2 (6 bases). V was pared by 5 bases and J by 1 base, with 12 bases between. This CDR3 has 15 amino acids. Germline V CDR1 and CDR2: LNHDA, SQIVND (reference sequence). CDR3 sequence: CASSLRLESYNEQFF. DNA of the CDR3: TGTGCCAGTAGTTTACGACTAGAATCCTACAATGAGCAGTTCTTC.

This rearrangement joins TRBV5-1 to TRBJ1-4, with a tentative D call TRBD1 (6 bases). CDR1 is SGHRS, CDR2 YFSETQ, per germline. The V and J ends lost 4 bases and 4 bases respectively, with 14 bases between them. This CDR3 has 15 residues. The DNA of the CDR3 is TGCGCCAGCAGCCCCGACAGGCCCTTTAATGAAAAACTGTTTTTT. This codes for CASSPDRPFNEKLFF.

This clone turned up a few times. The genes are TRBV28 and TRBJ1-2; the match to TRBD1 covers 7 bases. The ends lost 5 bases at V and 7 bases at J; junction bases unmatched: 10. The CDR3 extends over 14 amino acids. Germline V gives CDR1 MDHEN, CDR2 SYDVKM. For the CDR3, the DNA is TGTGCCAGCAGTACTCGGACAGGAGTAAGTGGCTACACCTTC. Its translation is CASSTRTGVSGYTF.

The chain has TRBV11-2 and TRBJ2-1, with TRBD1 matching 7 bases. Trimming took 5 bases from V and 3 from J; bases not matched to a gene: 4. Germline V lookup: CDR1 SGHAT, CDR2 FQNNGV. The CDR3 has 14 amino acids. The CDR3 DNA sequence: TGTGCCAGCAGCGAAGGACAGGTCTACAATGAGCAGTTCTTC. Amino acid sequence: CASSEGQVYNEQFF.